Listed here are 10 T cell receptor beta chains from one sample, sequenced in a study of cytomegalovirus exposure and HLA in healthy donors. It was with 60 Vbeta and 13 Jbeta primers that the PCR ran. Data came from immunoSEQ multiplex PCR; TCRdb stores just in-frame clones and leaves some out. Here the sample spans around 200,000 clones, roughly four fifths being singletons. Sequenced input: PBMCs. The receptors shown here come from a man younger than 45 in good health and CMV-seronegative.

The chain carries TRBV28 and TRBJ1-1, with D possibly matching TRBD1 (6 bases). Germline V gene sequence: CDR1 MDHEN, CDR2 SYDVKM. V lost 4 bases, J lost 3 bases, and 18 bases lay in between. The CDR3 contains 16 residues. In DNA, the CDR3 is TGTGCCAGCAGTTCCCCGTCCCCAGGGGAGTACACTGAAGCTTTCTTT. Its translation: CASSSPSPGEYTEAFF.

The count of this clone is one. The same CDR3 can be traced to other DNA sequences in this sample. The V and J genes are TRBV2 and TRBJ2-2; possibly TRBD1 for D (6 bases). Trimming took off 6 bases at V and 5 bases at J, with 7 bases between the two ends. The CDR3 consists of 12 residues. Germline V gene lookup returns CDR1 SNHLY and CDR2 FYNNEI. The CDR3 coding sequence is TGTGCCAGCAGACAGGGTACCGGGGAGCTGTTTTTT. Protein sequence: CASRQGTGELFF.

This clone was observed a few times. The CDR3 DNA follows: TGCAGCGTTGCGAACAGGGGTTACAATGAGCAGTTCTTC. Translating gives CSVANRGYNEQFF. The chain links TRBV29-1 to TRBJ2-1; 7 bases align to TRBD1. The germline V gene has CDR1 SQVTM and CDR2 ANQGSEA. The V segment lost 4 bases and the J segment 4 bases; nucleotides outside the gene matches: 4. This CDR3 has 13 amino acids.

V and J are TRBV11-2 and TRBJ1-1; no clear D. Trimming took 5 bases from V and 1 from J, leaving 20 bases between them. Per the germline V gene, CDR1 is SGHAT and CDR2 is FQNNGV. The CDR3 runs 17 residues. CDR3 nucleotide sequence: TGTGCCAGCAGCGATCCGGTTGATTGGGCGCCGAACACTGAAGCTTTCTTT. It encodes CASSDPVDWAPNTEAFF.

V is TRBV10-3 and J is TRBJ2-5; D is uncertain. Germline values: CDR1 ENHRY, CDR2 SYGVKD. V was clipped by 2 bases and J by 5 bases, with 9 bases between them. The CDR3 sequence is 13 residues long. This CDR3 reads CAISEVQWETQYF. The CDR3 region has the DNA TGTGCCATCAGTGAGGTACAGTGGGAGACCCAGTACTTC.

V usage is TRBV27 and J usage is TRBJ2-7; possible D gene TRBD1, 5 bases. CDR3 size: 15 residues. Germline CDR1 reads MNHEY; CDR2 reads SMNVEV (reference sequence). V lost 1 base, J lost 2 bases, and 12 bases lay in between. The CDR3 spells CASSLYPQGTYEQYF. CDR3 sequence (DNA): TGTGCCAGCAGTTTATACCCCCAGGGTACCTACGAGCAGTACTTC.

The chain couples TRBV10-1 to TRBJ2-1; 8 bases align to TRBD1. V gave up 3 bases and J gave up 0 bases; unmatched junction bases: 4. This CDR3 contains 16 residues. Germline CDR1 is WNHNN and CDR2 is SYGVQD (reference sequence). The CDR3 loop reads CASSEGQGVSYNEQFF. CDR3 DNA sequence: TGCGCCAGCAGTGAAGGACAGGGCGTCTCCTACAATGAGCAGTTCTTC.

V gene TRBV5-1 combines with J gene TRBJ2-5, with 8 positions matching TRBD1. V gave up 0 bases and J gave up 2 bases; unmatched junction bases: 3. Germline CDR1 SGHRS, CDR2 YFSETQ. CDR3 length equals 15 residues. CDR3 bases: TGCGCCAGCAGCTTGGCCACAGGGGGGCAAGAGACCCAGTACTTC. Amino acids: CASSLATGGQETQYF.

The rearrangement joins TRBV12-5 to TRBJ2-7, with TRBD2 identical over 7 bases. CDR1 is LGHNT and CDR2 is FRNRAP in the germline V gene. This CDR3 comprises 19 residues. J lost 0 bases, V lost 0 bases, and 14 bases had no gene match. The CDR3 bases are TGTGCTAGTGGTTTGGTATCCGTCCCGGTCGGGAGGCACTCCTACGAGCAGTACTTC. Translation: CASGLVSVPVGRHSYEQYF.

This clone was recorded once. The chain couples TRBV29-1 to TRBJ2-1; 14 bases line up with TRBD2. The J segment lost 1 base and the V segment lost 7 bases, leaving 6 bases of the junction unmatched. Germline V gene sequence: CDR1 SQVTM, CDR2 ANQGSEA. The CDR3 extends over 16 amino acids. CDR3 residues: CSAGLAGATSYNEQFF. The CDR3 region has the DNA TGCAGCGCGGGACTAGCGGGAGCGACGTCCTACAATGAGCAGTTCTTC.